The text below deals with one T cell receptor beta chain. This sample was taken from a study of shared clonotypes between healthy human individuals. The overall study: The plates for each donor numbered three CD4 naive, three CD4 memory, two CD8 naive and one CD8 memory.

Only in-frame clones appear in the TCRdb table, and some are missing; sequencing was by immunoSEQ multiplex PCR. This table holds about 800,000 clones, approximately 96% found once. CD45RO negativity and positive selection for CCR7 defined naive CD8 cells, a population that excluded terminally differentiated effector memory CD45RA+ cells. Donors, healthy HIV-negative adults, lacked recent acute infections or vaccinations. The sequenced material came from naive CD8+ T cells sorted from blood. This TCR came from a man younger than 40 in good health.

CDR3 protein: CASSGREQYF. DNA for the CDR3: TGTGCCAGCAGCGGACGGGAGCAGTACTTC. The chain has TRBV9 and TRBJ2-7; D remains unclear. The CDR3 consists of 10 residues. The V gene lost 3 bases and the J gene lost 7 bases, with 5 bases spanning the gap. CDR1 is SGDLS and CDR2 is YYNGEE in the germline V gene.